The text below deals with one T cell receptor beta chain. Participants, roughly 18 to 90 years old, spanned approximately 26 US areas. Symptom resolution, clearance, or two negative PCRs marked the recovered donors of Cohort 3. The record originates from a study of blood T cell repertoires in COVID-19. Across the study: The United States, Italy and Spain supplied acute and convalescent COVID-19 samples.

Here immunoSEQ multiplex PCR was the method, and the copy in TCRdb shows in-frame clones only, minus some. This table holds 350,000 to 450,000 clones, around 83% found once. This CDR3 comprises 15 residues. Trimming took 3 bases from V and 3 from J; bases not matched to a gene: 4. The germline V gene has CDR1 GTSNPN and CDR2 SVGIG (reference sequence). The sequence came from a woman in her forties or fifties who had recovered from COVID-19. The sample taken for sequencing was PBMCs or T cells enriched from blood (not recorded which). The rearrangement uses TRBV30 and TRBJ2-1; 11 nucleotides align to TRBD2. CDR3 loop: CAWSSSGRGYNEQFF. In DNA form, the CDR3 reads TGTGCCTGGAGCAGTAGCGGGAGGGGCTACAATGAGCAGTTCTTC.